A selection of T cell receptor beta chains follows, all from one sample in a study of monozygotic twins with cystic fibrosis. The repertoire was sequenced with immunoSEQ multiplex PCR; TCRdb's copy has only in-frame clones and lacks some. The sample records 29,000 or so clones, roughly 80% being singletons. The sample consisted of blood. Source of these receptors: a girl aged 2 to 9 with cystic fibrosis. Both conserved end residues are part of each CDR3. D genes are given only for firm matches. Clone size is shown for a subset of rows, as once, few, many or a class of expanded clone.

clone_size	v_call	cdr3_length	d_call	j_call	cdr3_nt	cdr3_aa
-	TRBV6-1	15	-	TRBJ1-2	TGTGCCAGCAGTGAAAATGCAGCTCCGGCATATGGCTACACCTTC	CASSENAAPAYGYTF
-	TRBV27	13	-	TRBJ2-7	TGTGCCAGCAGTTACAGCGCGACCTACGAGCAGTACTTC	CASSYSATYEQYF
-	TRBV9	14	TRBD1	TRBJ2-2	TGTGCCAGCAGCGCCAGGGGGCAGACCGGGGAGCTGTTTTTT	CASSARGQTGELFF
-	TRBV6-5	15	TRBD1	TRBJ2-1	TGTGCCAGCAGCCTACCGGGACAGGGCTACAATGAGCAGTTCTTC	CASSLPGQGYNEQFF
-	TRBV10-1	15	TRBD2	TRBJ2-1	TGCGCCAGCAGCCCAAGGGCGGGAGATGAAGATGAGCAGTTCTTC	CASSPRAGDEDEQFF
-	TRBV27	14	-	TRBJ2-7	TGTGCCAGCAGTCGCGGGACAGCGACCTACGAGCAGTACTTC	CASSRGTATYEQYF
-	TRBV27	18	TRBD2	TRBJ2-2	TGTGCCAGTAAGGTGGTGCGGCTAGCGGGAGGAATCACCGGGGAGCTGTTTTTT	CASKVVRLAGGITGELFF
-	TRBV11-2	16	-	TRBJ2-3	TGTGCCAGCAGCTCATTTACGGATTCGGGCACAGATACGCAGTATTTT	CASSSFTDSGTDTQYF
-	TRBV6-7	12	-	TRBJ1-1	TGTGCCAGCAGCCCCCCCGGTGGGGAGGCTTTCTTT	CASSPPGGEAFF
-	TRBV19	15	-	TRBJ2-1	TGTGCCAGTAGTATAATGGGCGGGACCCAGAATGAGCAGTTCTTC	CASSIMGGTQNEQFF
-	TRBV7-9	16	TRBD2	TRBJ2-3	TGTGCCAGCAGCCCGGGACTAGCTCGTGCTACAGATACGCAGTATTTT	CASSPGLARATDTQYF
-	TRBV19	11	-	TRBJ2-1	TGTGCCAGTAGTATCCTCCATGAGCAGTTCTTC	CASSILHEQFF
-	TRBV7-9	19	TRBD2	TRBJ2-1	TGTGCCAGCAGCTCCACACAACAGCGGCTAGCGGGAGGGCGAGATGAGCAGTTCTTC	CASSSTQQRLAGGRDEQFF
-	TRBV2	15	TRBD2	TRBJ2-3	TGTGCCAGCAGTGTCCGGACTAGCGGCACAGATACGCAGTATTTT	CASSVRTSGTDTQYF
-	TRBV5-6	16	-	TRBJ1-3	TGTGCCAGCAGCTTCATCGGCTGGGTGTCTGGAAACACCATATATTTT	CASSFIGWVSGNTIYF
-	TRBV19	15	-	TRBJ1-5	TGTGCCAGTAGTATAGGTGGGCCTGGCAATCAGCCCCAGCATTTT	CASSIGGPGNQPQHF
-	TRBV5-4	17	TRBD2	TRBJ2-4	TGTGCCAGCAGCGCAGTGAGTGGGGGGAGGGCCGAGTACATTCAGTACTTC	CASSAVSGGRAEYIQYF
-	TRBV19	13	-	TRBJ2-5	TGTGCCAGTAGCTTTACTAGTCGGGAGACCCAGTACTTC	CASSFTSRETQYF
-	TRBV9	14	-	TRBJ2-7	TGTGCCAGCAGCGTAGCGGAATTGAACTACGAGCAGTACTTC	CASSVAELNYEQYF
-	TRBV7-9	14	-	TRBJ2-1	TGTGCCAGCAGCTTAGCCGTTACCTACAATGAGCAGTTCTTC	CASSLAVTYNEQFF
-	TRBV6-1	13	-	TRBJ2-5	TGTGCCAGCAGTCAGGGCGGTCCGGAGACCCAGTACTTC	CASSQGGPETQYF
-	TRBV29-1	13	TRBD2	TRBJ2-1	TGCAGCGTTGACGGGGGGAATTACAATGAGCAGTTCTTC	CSVDGGNYNEQFF
-	TRBV9	17	TRBD1	TRBJ1-6	TGTGCCAGCAGCGCAGGGACAGGGGGCGCTTTTAATTCACCCCTCCACTTT	CASSAGTGGAFNSPLHF
-	TRBV30	13	-	TRBJ1-5	TGTGCCTGGAGTGACGCCGGGAATCAGCCCCAGCATTTT	CAWSDAGNQPQHF
-	TRBV10-2	12	-	TRBJ1-1	TGCGCCAGCAGTGAGATCCAGGCTGAAGCTTTCTTT	CASSEIQAEAFF
-	TRBV10-2	15	TRBD1	TRBJ2-1	TGCGCCAGCAGTGAGGTTTTCGGGACAGCTAATGAGCAGTTCTTC	CASSEVFGTANEQFF
-	TRBV12-5	22	-	TRBJ1-1	TGTGCTAGTGGTTTGGTACCCCATTACACAGGAACCGACTCACCTATGAACACTGAAGCTTTCTTT	CASGLVPHYTGTDSPMNTEAFF
-	TRBV6-1	20	TRBD1	TRBJ1-1	TGTGCCAGCAGTGAAGCCTACAATTCTTGGACAGGGTATGAGAACACTGAAGCTTTCTTT	CASSEAYNSWTGYENTEAFF
-	TRBV18	13	-	TRBJ2-7	TGTGCCAGCTCACCTCCGAGCTCCTACGAGCAGTACTTC	CASSPPSSYEQYF
-	TRBV6-6	13	-	TRBJ2-5	TGTGCCAGCAGACCACATAACCAAGAGACCCAGTACTTC	CASRPHNQETQYF
-	TRBV6-1	15	-	TRBJ2-1	TGTGCCACCACGACGGATCAGAGCTCCTACAATGAGCAGTTCTTC	CATTTDQSSYNEQFF
once	TRBV2	14	TRBD2	TRBJ2-2	TGTGCCAGCACGCTAGCGGGGAACACCGGGGAGCTGTTTTTT	CASTLAGNTGELFF
few	TRBV14	14	-	TRBJ1-6	TGTGCCAGCAGTTCCCTTGAGGGTTATTCACCCCTCCACTTT	CASSSLEGYSPLHF
-	TRBV29-1	13	TRBD1	TRBJ2-7	TGCAGCGTTGAATCGGACAGGGGGCCCGAGCAGTACTTC	CSVESDRGPEQYF
-	TRBV6-1	15	-	TRBJ2-1	TGTGCCAGCAGTGCGGGACACGGCTCCTACAATGAGCAGTTCTTC	CASSAGHGSYNEQFF
-	TRBV5-1	15	-	TRBJ1-2	TGCGCCAGCAGCTATGGCGGGACACTTAAATATGGCTACACCTTC	CASSYGGTLKYGYTF
-	TRBV9	18	-	TRBJ1-1	TGTGCCAGCAGCCGGACCATTTCCCGGGACGGAGCGAACACTGAAGCTTTCTTT	CASSRTISRDGANTEAFF
-	TRBV19	14	-	TRBJ2-6	TGTGCCAGCTTCGGTACAAGAGGGGCCAACGTCCTGACTTTC	CASFGTRGANVLTF
-	TRBV7-7	15	TRBD2	TRBJ2-5	TGTGCTAGCAGCCAGGCGGGGGAGGGCTGGGAGACCCAGTACTTC	CASSQAGEGWETQYF
-	TRBV10-2	13	TRBD2	TRBJ2-7	TGCGCCAGTGGGACTAGTAAAAATCACGAGCAGTACTTC	CASGTSKNHEQYF